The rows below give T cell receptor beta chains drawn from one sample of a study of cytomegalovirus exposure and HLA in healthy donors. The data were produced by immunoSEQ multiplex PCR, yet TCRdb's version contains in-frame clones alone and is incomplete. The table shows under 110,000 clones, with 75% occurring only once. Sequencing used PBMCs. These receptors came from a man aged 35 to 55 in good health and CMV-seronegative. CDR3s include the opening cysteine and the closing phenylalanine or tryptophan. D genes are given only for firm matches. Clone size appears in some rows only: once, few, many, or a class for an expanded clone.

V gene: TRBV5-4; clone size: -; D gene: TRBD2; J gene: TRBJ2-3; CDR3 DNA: TGTGCCAGCAGCTTAAGCGGGGATCTCACAGATACGCAGTATTTT; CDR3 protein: CASSLSGDLTDTQYF
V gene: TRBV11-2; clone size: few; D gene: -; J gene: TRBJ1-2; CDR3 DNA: TGTGCCAGCAGTCCAGGGCAACACTATGGCTACACCTTC; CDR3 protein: CASSPGQHYGYTF
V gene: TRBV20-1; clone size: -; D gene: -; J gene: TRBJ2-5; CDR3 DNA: TGCAGTGCTAGAGTAGTGGAGACCCAGTACTTC; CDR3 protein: CSARVVETQYF
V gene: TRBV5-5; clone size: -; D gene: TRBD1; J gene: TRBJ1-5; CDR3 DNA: TGTGCCAGCAGCTCCAACAGGGGTCAGCCCCAGCATTTT; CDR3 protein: CASSSNRGQPQHF
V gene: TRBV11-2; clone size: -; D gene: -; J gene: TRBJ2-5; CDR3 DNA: TGTGCCAGCAGCTCCGGAGAGACCCAGTACTTC; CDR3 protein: CASSSGETQYF
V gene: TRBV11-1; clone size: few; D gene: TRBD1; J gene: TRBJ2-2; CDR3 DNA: TGTGCCAGCAGCGCTCTTGGACAGGGGATAGCGAACACCGGGGAGCTGTTTTTT; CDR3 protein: CASSALGQGIANTGELFF
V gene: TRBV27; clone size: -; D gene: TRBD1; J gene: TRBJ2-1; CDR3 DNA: TGTGCCAGCAGTGGGGGGACAGGGCGGTTCAATGAGCAGTTCTTC; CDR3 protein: CASSGGTGRFNEQFF
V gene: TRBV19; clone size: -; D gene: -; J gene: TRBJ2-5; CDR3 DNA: TGTGCCAGTAGTCAAGCCACCCAAGAGACCCAGTACTTC; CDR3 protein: CASSQATQETQYF
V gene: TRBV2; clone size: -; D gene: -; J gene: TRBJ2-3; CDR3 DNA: TGTGCCAGCACAGCGGAGTACAACACAGATACGCAGTATTTT; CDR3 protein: CASTAEYNTDTQYF
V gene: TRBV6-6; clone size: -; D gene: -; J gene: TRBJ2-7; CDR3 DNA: TGTGCCAGCAGTTACTCAGGAGACAGCTCCTACGAGCAGTACTTC; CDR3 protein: CASSYSGDSSYEQYF
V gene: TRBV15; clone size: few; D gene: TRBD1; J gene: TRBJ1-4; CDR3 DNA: TGTGCCACCAGCAGAGATCGGCAGGGGGCTAATGAAAAACTGTTTTTT; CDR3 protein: CATSRDRQGANEKLFF
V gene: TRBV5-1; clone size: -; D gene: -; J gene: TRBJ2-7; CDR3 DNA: TGCGCCAGCGGCACCAGCTCCTACGAGCAGTACTTC; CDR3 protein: CASGTSSYEQYF
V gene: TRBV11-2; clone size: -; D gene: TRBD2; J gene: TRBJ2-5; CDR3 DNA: TGTGCCAGCAGCTTAGCGGGGGGTAGAGAGACCCAGTACTTC; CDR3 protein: CASSLAGGRETQYF
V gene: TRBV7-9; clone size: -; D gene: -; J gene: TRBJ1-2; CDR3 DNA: TGTGCCAGCAGCTTAGCGGGGGGTAACTATGGCTACACCTTC; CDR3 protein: CASSLAGGNYGYTF